Each of the 30 T cell receptor beta chains below was sequenced from the same sample in a study of post-analysis software for immune sequencing data. Unique-molecular-identifier-tagged TCR beta cDNA libraries were used. TCRdb redid the calling of the PCR reads with MiXCR, one entry per CDR3 protein. The sample lists about 570,000 distinct CDR3 sequences, less than 40% occurring once. These receptors have no identified antigens. Whole-study findings and limits: In patients, TRBV5-6, TRBV5-1 and TRBV20-1 belonged to several TRBV segments found more frequently than in controls.

Input material: blood. These receptors all stem from a girl between 2 and 17 years old with multiple sclerosis.

The chain carries TRBV6-6 and TRBJ2-7; D is possibly TRBD2 (6 bases). Germline CDR1 is MNHNY and CDR2 is SVGAGI (reference sequence). CDR3 length: 15 residues. The V gene lost 10 bases and the J gene lost 5 bases, with 24 bases spanning the gap. CDR3 protein: CAISIPWIGEDEQYF. CDR3 in DNA: TGTGCCATCAGCATACCTTGGATAGGGGAGGACGAGCAGTACTTC.

Only a few counts were recorded for this clonotype. The chain's CDR3 is CASRPTGFYEQYF. As DNA, the CDR3 is TGTGCCAGCAGGCCTACAGGGTTCTACGAGCAGTACTTC. J is TRBJ2-7 and V is TRBV12-3 or TRBV12-4, with D possibly being TRBD1 (6 bases). V was clipped by 6 bases and J by 3 bases, with 12 bases between them. This CDR3 region has 13 residues.

In this sample, this clonotype turned up a few times. This chain joins TRBV7-9 and TRBJ1-4, with TRBD1 as a possible D gene (5 bases). This CDR3 is built from 13 residues. The germline V gene encodes CDR1 SEHNR and CDR2 FQNEAQ (reference sequence). The CDR3 nucleotides are TGTGCGGGGACCGGGAGGGCTAATGAAAAACTGTTTTTT. This codes for CAGTGRANEKLFF.

V is TRBV6-1 and J is TRBJ1-2; D gene uncertain. The CDR3 loop spans 15 amino acids. In germline, CDR1 is MNHNS, CDR2 SASEGT. Trimming removed 1 base from V and 4 bases from J, with 13 bases in between. The CDR3 DNA reads as TGTGCCAGCAGTGAAGATTTTCTTTTGTCCTATGGCTACACCTTC. Its protein is CASSEDFLLSYGYTF.

This clonotype was observed at least ten times. The chain joins TRBV25-1 to TRBJ2-7; tentatively, D is TRBD2 (5 bases). Germline loops: CDR1 MGHDK, CDR2 SYGVNS. The length of the CDR3 is 15 residues. V was trimmed by 2 bases and J by 9 bases, leaving 20 bases between them. The chain's CDR3 is CASSEAPVVAKGQYF. In DNA form, the CDR3 reads TGTGCCAGCAGTGAAGCTCCGGTAGTAGCGAAGGGGCAGTACTTC.

Note on this clonotype: One junction end does not reproduce the germline sequence, and a read error may be involved. The genes are TRBV6-5 and TRBJ2-1; 8 bases match TRBD2. This CDR3 is 13 amino acids long. Germline V gives CDR1 MNHEY, CDR2 SVGAGI. CDR3 loop: CASSRGGKNEQCF. CDR3 coding DNA: TGTGCCAGCAGCCGCGGGGGGAAGAATGAGCAGTGCTTC.

The gene calls are TRBV7-9 and TRBJ1-6, with TRBD1 identical over 7 bases. Unmatched junction bases numbered 12, after V lost 2 bases and J lost 11 bases. The CDR3 is made up of 16 amino acids. Germline CDR1 and CDR2: SEHNR and FQNEAQ (reference sequence). The CDR3 nucleotides are TGTGCCAGCAGCTTAAGTACAGGGGCGCCTGGGGCACCCCTCCACTTT. The encoded protein is CASSLSTGAPGAPLHF.

This clonotype came up a few times. Here the CDR3 DNA reads TGTGCCAGCAGCCTAGGACAGCACCAAGAGACCCAGTACTTC. Translating gives CASSLGQHQETQYF. The rearrangement uses TRBV7-2 and TRBJ2-5; tentative D call: TRBD1 (6 bases). The germline V gene has CDR1 SGHTA and CDR2 FQGNSA. The CDR3 length is 14 residues. Trimming removed 5 bases at V and 0 bases at J, with 10 bases between.

The chain recombines TRBV3-1 with TRBJ2-4; D is tentatively TRBD1 or TRBD2 (6 bases each). The J call is in doubt because the DNA end fits TRBJ2-5 better. CDR3 length equals 16 residues. Per the germline V gene, CDR1 is LGHDT and CDR2 is YNNKEL (reference sequence). CDR3 sequence reads: CASSPPSRGVQETQYF. The CDR3 DNA follows: TGTGCCAGCAGCCCCCCGTCTAGGGGGGTGCAAGAGACCCAGTACTTC.

The genes are TRBV28 and TRBJ1-2, with D maybe TRBD1 (6 bases). V was pared by 6 bases and J by 2 bases, with 13 bases between. The germline V gene encodes CDR1 MDHEN and CDR2 SYDVKM. CDR3 length equals 14 residues. CDR3 region: CASRRDTKNYGYTF. The CDR3 DNA reads as TGTGCCAGCAGACGGGACACGAAAAACTATGGCTACACCTTC.

The chain combines TRBV7-9 with TRBJ2-5; 7 positions agree with TRBD1. The CDR3 runs to 16 residues. V lost 5 bases to trimming and J lost 4 bases; unmatched junction nucleotides: 13. Germline loops: CDR1 SEHNR, CDR2 FQNEAQ (reference sequence). Here the CDR3 reads CASSPPEGAGIETQYF. Written as DNA, the CDR3 is TGTGCCAGCAGCCCCCCCGAGGGGGCCGGTATAGAGACCCAGTACTTC.

The chain recombines TRBV11-2 with TRBJ2-3; 14 bases line up with TRBD2. Trimming took 5 bases from V and 2 from J; bases not matched to a gene: 3. The CDR3 spans 16 residues. From germline, CDR1 is SGHAT and CDR2 FQNNGV. The CDR3 region is CASSEGLAGATDTQYF. CDR3 coding DNA: TGTGCCAGCAGCGAGGGACTAGCGGGGGCCACAGATACGCAGTATTTT.

V usage is TRBV15 and J usage is TRBJ1-2, with 7 bases that match TRBD1. Trimming removed 6 bases from V and 0 bases from J; junction bases left unmatched: 7. The CDR3 extends over 15 amino acids. CDR1 is LNHNV and CDR2 is YYDKDF in the germline V gene (reference sequence). Here the CDR3 DNA reads TGTGCCACCAGTCTTCGGCAGGGGGCTAACTATGGCTACACCTTC. It encodes CATSLRQGANYGYTF.

This clonotype was recorded at least ten times. Here the CDR3 DNA reads TGTGCCACCAGCAGAGACTCTCCAACAGATTTCACCGGCTACACCTTC. This encodes CATSRDSPTDFTGYTF. V gene TRBV15 combines with J gene TRBJ1-2, with D unresolved. The CDR3 runs 16 residues. In germline, CDR1 is LNHNV, CDR2 YYDKDF (reference sequence). Trimming removed 0 bases from V and 8 bases from J, with 19 bases in between.

DNA of the CDR3: TGTGCCAGCAGTTTATATGGAGGGGGCCCCCAGGAGACCCAGTACTTC. Translation gives CASSLYGGGPQETQYF. The rearrangement joins TRBV28 to TRBJ2-5; TRBD1 is a possible D gene (7 bases). The germline V gene encodes CDR1 MDHEN and CDR2 SYDVKM. The V end lost 1 base, the J end lost 5 bases, and 17 bases lay between the germline ends. The CDR3 contains 16 residues.

V and J are TRBV5-1 and TRBJ1-2, with D possibly being TRBD1 (5 bases). V was trimmed by 1 base and J by 4 bases, leaving 11 bases between them. This CDR3 has 14 amino acids. In germline, CDR1 is SGHRS, CDR2 YFSETQ. CDR3 bases: TGCGCCAGCAGCTTGAGGAGGGACTCCTATGGCTACACCTTC. Amino acids: CASSLRRDSYGYTF.

Ten or more counts support this clonotype. J is TRBJ2-5 and V is TRBV3-1, with D unclear. CDR3 length equals 14 residues. Trimming shortened V by 2 bases and J by 3 bases, and 10 bases separated the two germline ends. Germline loops: CDR1 LGHDT, CDR2 YNNKEL (reference sequence). This CDR3 is CASSQSYGEETQYF. CDR3 DNA: TGTGCCAGCAGCCAATCATACGGAGAAGAGACCCAGTACTTC.

This chain uses TRBV7-3 with TRBJ2-3; 14 nucleotides agree with TRBD2. Germline trimming cut 5 bases from V and 2 bases from J; bases unmatched to any gene: 3. Germline V gene sequence: CDR1 SGHTA, CDR2 FQGTGA. CDR3 length: 16 amino acids. CDR3 sequence reads: CASSATSGGATDTQYF. CDR3 DNA sequence: TGTGCCAGCAGCGCGACTAGCGGGGGGGCCACAGATACGCAGTATTTT.

V is TRBV6-5 and J is TRBJ1-6; D is unresolved. Trimming shortened V by 0 bases and J by 4 bases, and 10 bases separated the two germline ends. Germline V gives CDR1 MNHEY, CDR2 SVGAGI. The length of the CDR3 is 16 residues. The CDR3 coding sequence is TGTGCCAGCAGTTACTCGACGCTCACGTATAATTCACCCCTCCACTTT. Its translation is CASSYSTLTYNSPLHF.

This clonotype was picked up a small number of times. Here the CDR3 DNA reads TGCGCCAGCAGCTCAAATTATTACACAGATACGCAGTATTTT. As protein: CASSSNYYTDTQYF. The gene calls are TRBV5-1 and TRBJ2-3; D is undetermined. The V gene's germline CDR1 is SGHRS and CDR2 YFSETQ. The CDR3 totals 14 residues. Trimming left V 3 bases short and J 2 bases short, with 10 bases between. The full variable domain, its missing parts supplied by reference TRBV5-1 and TRBJ2-3, is KAGVTQTPRYLIKTRGQQVTLSCSPISGHRSVSWYQQTPGQGLQFLFEYFSETQRNKGNFPGRFSGRQFSNSRSEMNVSTLELGDSALYLCASSSNYYTDTQYFGPGTRLTVL.

As concerns this clonotype: At one end, the junction sequence differs from germline, possibly due to a read error. V gene TRBV6-5 combines with J gene TRBJ1-2, with D perhaps TRBD1 (6 bases). The CDR3 consists of 13 residues. Per the germline V gene, CDR1 is MNHEY and CDR2 is SVGAGI. CDR3 amino acids: CTSSRQGNSGYTF. The CDR3 bases are TGTACCAGCAGTCGTCAGGGGAACTCTGGCTACACCTTC.

This chain uses TRBV7-8 with TRBJ2-1; no reliable D call. This CDR3 is built from 13 residues. Germline V gene sequence: CDR1 SGHVS, CDR2 FQNEAQ. The V gene lost 6 bases and the J gene lost 4 bases, with 10 bases spanning the gap. In DNA, the CDR3 is TGTGCCAGCAGTCCAATCCTTTACAATGAGCAGTTCTTC. It encodes CASSPILYNEQFF. Full variable domain (outside the CDR3, taken from reference TRBV7-8 and TRBJ2-1): GAGVSQSPRYKVAKRGQDVALRCDPISGHVSLFWYQQALGQGPEFLTYFQNEAQLDKSGLPSDRFFAERPEGSVSTLKIQRTQQEDSAVYLCASSPILYNEQFFGPGTRLTVL.

Note on this clonotype: The junction departs from the called germline gene at one end, perhaps through a read error. V and J are TRBV7-2 and TRBJ2-1; a possible D gene is TRBD2 (6 bases). CDR1 and CDR2 (germline): SGHTA, FQGNSA. The CDR3 consists of 16 residues. The CDR3 DNA sequence: TGTGCCAGCACCTTATTTCCGGGGGTCTCCTACAATGAGCAGTTCTTC. It translates to CASTLFPGVSYNEQFF.

This clonotype was observed a handful of times. With a much larger clone just one base away, this may be a read error. The rearrangement joins TRBV5-1 to TRBJ2-3, with 9 bases aligning to TRBD1. The length of the CDR3 is 14 residues. Germline CDR1 SGHRS, CDR2 YFSETQ. J lost 1 base, V lost 3 bases, and 0 bases had no gene match. CDR3 loop: CASSWTGGTDTQYF. The CDR3 DNA reads as TGCGCCAGCAGCTGGACAGGGGGCACAGATACGCAGTATTTT. Filled out from reference TRBV5-1 and TRBJ2-3, the complete variable domain reads KAGVTQTPRYLIKTRGQQVTLSCSPISGHRSVSWYQQTPGQGLQFLFEYFSETQRNKGNFPGRFSGRQFSNSRSEMNVSTLELGDSALYLCASSWTGGTDTQYFGPGTRLTVL.

The chain combines TRBV5-6 with TRBJ1-1, with D possibly being TRBD1 (6 bases). CDR3 size: 12 residues. Germline V gene sequence: CDR1 SGHDT, CDR2 YYEEEE. V lost 6 bases and J 4 bases, leaving 10 bases between the germline ends. The CDR3 sequence is CASKQGPTEAFF. The CDR3 coding sequence is TGTGCCAGCAAGCAGGGGCCCACTGAAGCTTTCTTT. The full variable domain, completed using reference TRBV5-6 and TRBJ1-1, is DAGVTQSPTHLIKTRGQQVTLRCSPKSGHDTVSWYQQALGQGPQFIFQYYEEEERQRGNFPDRFSGHQFPNYSSELNVNALLLGDSALYLCASKQGPTEAFFGQGTRLTVV.

The chain recombines TRBV28 with TRBJ1-2; no firm D call. The CDR3 has 12 amino acids. Germline V gene sequence: CDR1 MDHEN, CDR2 SYDVKM. V lost 3 bases and J lost 8, with 10 bases in between. Here the CDR3 reads CASSFTIKGYTF. Here the CDR3 DNA reads TGTGCCAGCAGTTTTACCATAAAGGGCTACACCTTC.

This rearrangement joins TRBV29-1 to TRBJ2-5; the D call may be TRBD1 or TRBD2 (5 bases each). This CDR3 comprises 13 residues. The germline CDR1 and CDR2 sequences are SQVTM and ANQGSEA. V was pared by 5 bases and J by 1 base, with 11 bases between. In DNA form, the CDR3 reads TGCAGCGTTACGACCGGGACCCAAGAGACCCAGTACTTC. This encodes CSVTTGTQETQYF.

This chain connects TRBV20-1 to TRBJ1-2; the D gene is possibly TRBD1 (5 bases). This CDR3 has 12 residues. Trimming took off 3 bases at V and 4 bases at J, with 9 bases between the two ends. The germline CDR1 and CDR2 sequences are DFQATT and SNEGSKA (reference sequence). In nucleotides, the CDR3 is TGCAGTGCTAGGCCCGGGGGCTATGGCTACACCTTC. It encodes CSARPGGYGYTF.

This clonotype showed up just a few times. The chain recombines TRBV29-1 with TRBJ1-1, with 7 bases lining up with TRBD1. This CDR3 spans 13 amino acids. V gave up 8 bases and J gave up 3 bases; unmatched junction bases: 9. Germline V gene lookup returns CDR1 SQVTM and CDR2 ANQGSEA. The CDR3 loop is CSTDRSGDTEAFF. The CDR3 nucleotides are TGCAGCACGGACAGGAGCGGCGACACTGAAGCTTTCTTT.

This clonotype was detected a few times. The rearrangement joins TRBV12-3 or TRBV12-4 to TRBJ1-2; D is possibly TRBD1 (5 bases). The ends were cut back, 5 bases at V and 2 bases at J, with 15 bases in the middle. The CDR3 sequence is 15 residues long. The CDR3, as DNA: TGTGCCAGCAGTGGGGGAAGGTCCCCCAACTATGGCTACACCTTC. Its translation: CASSGGRSPNYGYTF.